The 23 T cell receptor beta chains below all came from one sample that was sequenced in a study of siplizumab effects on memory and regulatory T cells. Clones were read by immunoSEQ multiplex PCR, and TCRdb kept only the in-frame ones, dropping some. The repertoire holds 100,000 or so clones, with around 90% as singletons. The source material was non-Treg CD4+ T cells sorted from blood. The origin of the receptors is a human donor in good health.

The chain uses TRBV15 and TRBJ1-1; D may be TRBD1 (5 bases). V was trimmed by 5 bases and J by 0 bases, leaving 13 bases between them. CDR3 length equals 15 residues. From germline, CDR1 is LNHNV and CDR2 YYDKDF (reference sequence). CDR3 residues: CATSDRGEMNTEAFF. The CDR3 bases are TGTGCCACCAGCGACCGGGGGGAGATGAACACTGAAGCTTTCTTT.

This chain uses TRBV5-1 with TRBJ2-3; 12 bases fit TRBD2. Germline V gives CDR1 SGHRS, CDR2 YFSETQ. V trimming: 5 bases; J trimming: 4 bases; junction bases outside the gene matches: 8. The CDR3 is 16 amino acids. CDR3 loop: CASRGLAGGLPDTQYF. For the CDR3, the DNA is TGCGCCAGCAGGGGTCTAGCGGGAGGGCTTCCAGATACGCAGTATTTT.

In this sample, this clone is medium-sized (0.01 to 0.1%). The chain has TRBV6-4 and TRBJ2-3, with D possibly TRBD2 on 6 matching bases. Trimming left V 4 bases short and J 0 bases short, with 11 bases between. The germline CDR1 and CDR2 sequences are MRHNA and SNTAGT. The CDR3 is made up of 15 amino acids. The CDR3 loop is CASSAQGLSTDTQYF. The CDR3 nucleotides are TGTGCCAGCAGTGCCCAGGGACTGAGCACAGATACGCAGTATTTT.

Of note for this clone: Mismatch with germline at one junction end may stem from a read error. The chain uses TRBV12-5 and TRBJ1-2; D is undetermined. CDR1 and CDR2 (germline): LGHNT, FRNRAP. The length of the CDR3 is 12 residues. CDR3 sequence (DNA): TGTGCTAGTGGTTTGACCGGGAGGCGGAACGCCTTC. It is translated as CASGLTGRRNAF. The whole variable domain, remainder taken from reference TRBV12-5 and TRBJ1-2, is DARVTQTPRHKVTEMGQEVTMRCQPILGHNTVFWYRQTMMQGLELLAYFRNRAPLDDSGMPKDRFSAEMPDATLATLKIQPSEPRDSAVYFCASGLTGRRNAFGSGTRLTVV.

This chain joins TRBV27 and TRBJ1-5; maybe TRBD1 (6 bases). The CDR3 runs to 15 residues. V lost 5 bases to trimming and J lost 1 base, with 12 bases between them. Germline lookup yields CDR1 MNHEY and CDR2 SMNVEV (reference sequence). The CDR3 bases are TGTGCCAGCAGTCCGACAGGAGCCAGCAATCAGCCCCAGCATTTT. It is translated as CASSPTGASNQPQHF.

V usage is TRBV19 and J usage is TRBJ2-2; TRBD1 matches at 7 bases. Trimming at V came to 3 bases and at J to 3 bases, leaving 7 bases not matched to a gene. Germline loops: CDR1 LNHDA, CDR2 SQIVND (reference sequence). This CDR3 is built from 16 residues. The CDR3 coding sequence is TGTGCCAGTAGTATTCGACAGGGAAGGGACACCGGGGAGCTGTTTTTT. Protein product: CASSIRQGRDTGELFF.

CDR3 sequence (DNA): TGTGCCAGCAGTCGGGCGGGGGGCATGAACACCGGGGAGCTGTTTTTT. It encodes CASSRAGGMNTGELFF. The chain couples TRBV25-1 to TRBJ2-2; 8 bases are shared with TRBD2. V lost 5 bases, J lost 1 base, and 6 bases stayed unmatched. CDR3 length: 16 amino acids. Germline V lookup: CDR1 MGHDK, CDR2 SYGVNS.

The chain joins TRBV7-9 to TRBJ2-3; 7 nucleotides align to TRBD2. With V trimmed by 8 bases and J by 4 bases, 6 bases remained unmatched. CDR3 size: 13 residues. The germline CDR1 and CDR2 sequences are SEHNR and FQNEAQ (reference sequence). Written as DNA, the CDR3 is TGTGCCAGCGGCGGGAGTGGGGCAGATACGCAGTATTTT. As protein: CASGGSGADTQYF.

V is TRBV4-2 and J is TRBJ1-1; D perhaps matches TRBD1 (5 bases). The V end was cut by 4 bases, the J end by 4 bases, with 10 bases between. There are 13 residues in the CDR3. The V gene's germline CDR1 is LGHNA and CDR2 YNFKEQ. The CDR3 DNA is TGTGCCAGCAGCCGACAGAGGGGCACTGAAGCTTTCTTT. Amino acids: CASSRQRGTEAFF.

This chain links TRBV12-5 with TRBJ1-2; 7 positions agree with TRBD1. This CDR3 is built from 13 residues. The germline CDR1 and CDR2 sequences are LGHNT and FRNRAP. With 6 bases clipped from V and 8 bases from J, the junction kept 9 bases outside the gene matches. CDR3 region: CASGLGTAGGYTF. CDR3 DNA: TGTGCTAGTGGACTCGGGACAGCCGGGGGCTACACCTTC.

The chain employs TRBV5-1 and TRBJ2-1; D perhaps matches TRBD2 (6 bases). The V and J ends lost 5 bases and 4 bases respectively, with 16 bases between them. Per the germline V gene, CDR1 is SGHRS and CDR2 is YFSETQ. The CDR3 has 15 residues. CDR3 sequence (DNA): TGCGCCAGCAGATCTTCCGCGGGGAAATACAATGAGCAGTTCTTC. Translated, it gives CASRSSAGKYNEQFF.

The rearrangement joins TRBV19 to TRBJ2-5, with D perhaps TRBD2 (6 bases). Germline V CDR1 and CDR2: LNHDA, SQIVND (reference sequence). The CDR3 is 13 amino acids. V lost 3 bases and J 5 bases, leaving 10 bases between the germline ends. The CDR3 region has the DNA TGTGCCAGTAGTATCTTGCGGGGTGAGACCCAGTACTTC. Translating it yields CASSILRGETQYF.

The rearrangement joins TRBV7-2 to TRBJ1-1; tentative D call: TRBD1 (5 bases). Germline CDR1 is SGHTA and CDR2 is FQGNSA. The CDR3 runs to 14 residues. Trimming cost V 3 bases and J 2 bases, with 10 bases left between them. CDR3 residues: CASSFQGGNTEAFF. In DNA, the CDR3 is TGTGCCAGCAGCTTTCAGGGAGGTAACACTGAAGCTTTCTTT.

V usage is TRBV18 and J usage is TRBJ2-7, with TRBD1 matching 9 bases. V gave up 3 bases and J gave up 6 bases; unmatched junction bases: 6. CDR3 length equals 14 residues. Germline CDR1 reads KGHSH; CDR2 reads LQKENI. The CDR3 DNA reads TGTGCCAGCTCACCTCTACAGGGGGCGGGCGAGCAGTACTTC. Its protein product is CASSPLQGAGEQYF. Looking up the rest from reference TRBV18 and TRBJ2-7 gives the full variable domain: NAGVMQNPRHLVRRRGQEARLRCSPMKGHSHVYWYRQLPEEGLKFMVYLQKENIIDESGMPKERFSAEFPKEGPSILRIQQVVRGDSAAYFCASSPLQGAGEQYFGPGTRLTVT.

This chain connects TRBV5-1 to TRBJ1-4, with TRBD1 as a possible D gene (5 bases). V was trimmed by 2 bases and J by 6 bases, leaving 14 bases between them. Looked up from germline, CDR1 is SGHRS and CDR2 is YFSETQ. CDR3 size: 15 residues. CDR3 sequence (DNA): TGCGCCAGCAGCTTTGAGGCAGGGAGAGATGAAAAACTGTTTTTT. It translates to CASSFEAGRDEKLFF.

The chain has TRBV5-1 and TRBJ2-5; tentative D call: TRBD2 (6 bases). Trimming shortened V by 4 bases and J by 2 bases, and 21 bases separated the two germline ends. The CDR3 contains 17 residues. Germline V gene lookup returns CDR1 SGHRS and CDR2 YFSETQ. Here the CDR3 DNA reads TGCGCCAGCAGCGTCGGACTATCTCCCGGAGGGCAAGAGACCCAGTACTTC. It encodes CASSVGLSPGGQETQYF.

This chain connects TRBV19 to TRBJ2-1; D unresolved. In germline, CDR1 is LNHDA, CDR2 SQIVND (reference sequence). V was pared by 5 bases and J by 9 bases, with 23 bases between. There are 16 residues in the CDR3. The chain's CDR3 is CASSSSPGASRSEQFF. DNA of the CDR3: TGTGCCAGTAGTTCTTCCCCGGGCGCCTCGAGGAGTGAGCAGTTCTTC.

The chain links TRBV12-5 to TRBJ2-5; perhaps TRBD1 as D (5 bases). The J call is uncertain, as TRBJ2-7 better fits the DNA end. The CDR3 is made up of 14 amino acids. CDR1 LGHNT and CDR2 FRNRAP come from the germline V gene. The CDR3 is CASGHGAGADEQYF. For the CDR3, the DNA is TGTGCTAGTGGCCATGGGGCAGGCGCAGACGAGCAGTACTTC.

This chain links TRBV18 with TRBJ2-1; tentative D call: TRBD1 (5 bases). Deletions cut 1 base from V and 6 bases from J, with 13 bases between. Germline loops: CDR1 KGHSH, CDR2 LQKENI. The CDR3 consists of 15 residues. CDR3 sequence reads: CASSPLGASPNEQFF. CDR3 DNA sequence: TGTGCCAGCTCACCACTAGGGGCCAGCCCCAATGAGCAGTTCTTC.

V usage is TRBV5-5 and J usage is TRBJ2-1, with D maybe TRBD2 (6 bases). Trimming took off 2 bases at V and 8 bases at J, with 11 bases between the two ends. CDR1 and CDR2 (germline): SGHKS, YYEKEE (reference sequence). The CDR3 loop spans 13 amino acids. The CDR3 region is CASSFVGGHEQFF. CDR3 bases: TGTGCCAGCAGCTTCGTCGGGGGTCATGAGCAGTTCTTC. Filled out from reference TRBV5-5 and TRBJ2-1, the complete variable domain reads DAGVTQSPTHLIKTRGQQVTLRCSPISGHKSVSWYQQVLGQGPQFIFQYYEKEERGRGNFPDRFSARQFPNYSSELNVNALLLGDSALYLCASSFVGGHEQFFGPGTRLTVL.

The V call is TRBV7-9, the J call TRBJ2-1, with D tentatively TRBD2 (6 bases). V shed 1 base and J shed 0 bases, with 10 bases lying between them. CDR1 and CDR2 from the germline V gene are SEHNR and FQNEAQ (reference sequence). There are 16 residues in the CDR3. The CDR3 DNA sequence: TGTGCCAGCAGCTTAGTAGGCGGGGCCTCCTACAATGAGCAGTTCTTC. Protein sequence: CASSLVGGASYNEQFF.

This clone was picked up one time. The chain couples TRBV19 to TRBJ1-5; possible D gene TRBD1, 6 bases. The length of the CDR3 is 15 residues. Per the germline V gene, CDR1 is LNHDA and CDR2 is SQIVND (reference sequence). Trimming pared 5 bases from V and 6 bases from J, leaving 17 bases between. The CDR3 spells CASSSTGAGRQPQHF. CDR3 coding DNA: TGTGCCAGTAGTTCAACGGGGGCAGGGCGTCAGCCCCAGCATTTT. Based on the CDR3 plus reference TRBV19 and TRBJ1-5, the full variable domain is DGGITQSPKYLFRKEGQNVTLSCEQNLNHDAMYWYRQDPGQGLRLIYYSQIVNDFQKGDIAEGYSVSREKKESFPLTVTSAQKNPTAFYLCASSSTGAGRQPQHFGDGTRLSIL.

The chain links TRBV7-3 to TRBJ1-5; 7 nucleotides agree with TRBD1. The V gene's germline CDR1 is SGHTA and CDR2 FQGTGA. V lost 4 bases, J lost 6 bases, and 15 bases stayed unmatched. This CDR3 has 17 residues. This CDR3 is CASSSTVCDRDCQPQHF. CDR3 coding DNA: TGTGCCAGCAGCTCGACGGTTTGTGACAGGGATTGTCAGCCCCAGCATTTT.